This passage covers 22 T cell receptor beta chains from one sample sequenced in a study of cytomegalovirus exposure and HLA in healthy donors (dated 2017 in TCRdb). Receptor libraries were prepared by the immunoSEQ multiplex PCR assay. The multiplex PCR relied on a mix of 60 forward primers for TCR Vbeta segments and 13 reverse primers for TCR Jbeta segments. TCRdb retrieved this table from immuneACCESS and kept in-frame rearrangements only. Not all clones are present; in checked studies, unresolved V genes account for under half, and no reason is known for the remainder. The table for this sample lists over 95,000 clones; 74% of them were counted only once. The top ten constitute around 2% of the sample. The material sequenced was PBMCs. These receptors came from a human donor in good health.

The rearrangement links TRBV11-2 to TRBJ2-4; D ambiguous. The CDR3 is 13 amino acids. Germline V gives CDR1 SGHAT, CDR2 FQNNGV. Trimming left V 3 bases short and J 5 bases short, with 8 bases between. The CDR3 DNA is TGTGCCAGCAGCTTTAGCCCCGAAAACATTCAGTACTTC. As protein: CASSFSPENIQYF. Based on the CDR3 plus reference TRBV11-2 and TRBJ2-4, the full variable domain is EAGVAQSPRYKIIEKRQSVAFWCNPISGHATLYWYQQILGQGPKLLIQFQNNGVVDDSQLPKDRFSAERLKGVDSTLKIQPAKLEDSAVYLCASSFSPENIQYFGAGTRLSVL.

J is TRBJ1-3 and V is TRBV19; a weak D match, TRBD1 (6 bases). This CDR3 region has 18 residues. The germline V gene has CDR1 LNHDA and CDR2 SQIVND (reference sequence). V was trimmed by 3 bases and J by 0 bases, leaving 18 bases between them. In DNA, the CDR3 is TGTGCCAGTAGTATCCTACAAACTCGGGACACCTCTGGAAACACCATATATTTT. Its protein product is CASSILQTRDTSGNTIYF.

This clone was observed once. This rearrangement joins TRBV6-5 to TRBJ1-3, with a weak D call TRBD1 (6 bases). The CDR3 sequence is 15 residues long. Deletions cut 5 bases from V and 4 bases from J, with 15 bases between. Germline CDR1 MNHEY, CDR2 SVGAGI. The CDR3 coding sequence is TGTGCCAGCAGTGGGGGCAGGGCGGCAGGAAACACCATATATTTT. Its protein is CASSGGRAAGNTIYF.

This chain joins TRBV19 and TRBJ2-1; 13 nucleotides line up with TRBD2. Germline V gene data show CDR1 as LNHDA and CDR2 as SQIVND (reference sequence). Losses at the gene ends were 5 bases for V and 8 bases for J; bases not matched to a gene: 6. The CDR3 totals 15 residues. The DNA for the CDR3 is TGTGCCAGTAGTGCCACTAGCGGGAGGGGCCATGAGCAGTTCTTC. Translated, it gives CASSATSGRGHEQFF.

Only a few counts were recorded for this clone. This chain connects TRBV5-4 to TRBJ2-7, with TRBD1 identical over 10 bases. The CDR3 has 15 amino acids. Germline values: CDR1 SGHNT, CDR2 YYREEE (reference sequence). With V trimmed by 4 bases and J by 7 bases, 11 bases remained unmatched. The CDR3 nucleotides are TGTGCCAGCAGCCCATCCGGGACAGGGGCCAGGGAGCAGTACTTC. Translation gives CASSPSGTGAREQYF.

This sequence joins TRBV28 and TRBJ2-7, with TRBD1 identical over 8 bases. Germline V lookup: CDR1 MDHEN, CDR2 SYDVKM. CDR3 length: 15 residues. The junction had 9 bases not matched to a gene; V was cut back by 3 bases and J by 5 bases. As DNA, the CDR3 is TGTGCCAGCAGTTTCTACCCCGACAGGGGCGACGAGCAGTACTTC. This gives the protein CASSFYPDRGDEQYF.

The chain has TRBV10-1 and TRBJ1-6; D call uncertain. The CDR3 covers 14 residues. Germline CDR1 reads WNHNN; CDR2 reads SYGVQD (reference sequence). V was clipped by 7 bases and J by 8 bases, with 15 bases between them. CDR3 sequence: CASTPVVRDSPLHF. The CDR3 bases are TGCGCCAGCACCCCGGTCGTCCGGGATTCACCCCTCCACTTT.

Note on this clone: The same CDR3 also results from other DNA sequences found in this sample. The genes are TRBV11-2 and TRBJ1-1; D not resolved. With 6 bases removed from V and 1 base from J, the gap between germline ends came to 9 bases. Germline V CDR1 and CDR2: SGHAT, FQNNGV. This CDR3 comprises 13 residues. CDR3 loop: CASRTPGNTEAFF. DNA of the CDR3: TGTGCCAGCAGGACCCCGGGGAACACTGAAGCTTTCTTT.

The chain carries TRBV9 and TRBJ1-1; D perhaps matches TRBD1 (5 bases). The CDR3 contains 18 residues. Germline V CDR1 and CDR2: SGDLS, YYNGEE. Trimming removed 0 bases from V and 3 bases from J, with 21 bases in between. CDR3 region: CASSVGLGGAVKDTEAFF. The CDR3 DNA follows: TGTGCCAGCAGCGTAGGTCTCGGAGGGGCCGTCAAGGACACTGAAGCTTTCTTT.

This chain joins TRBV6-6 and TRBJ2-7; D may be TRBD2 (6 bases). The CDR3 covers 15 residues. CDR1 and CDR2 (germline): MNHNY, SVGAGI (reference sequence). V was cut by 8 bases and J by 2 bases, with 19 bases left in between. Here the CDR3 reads CASRTTRDLTYEQYF. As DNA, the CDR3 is TGTGCCAGCCGCACCACGCGGGACCTCACCTACGAGCAGTACTTC.

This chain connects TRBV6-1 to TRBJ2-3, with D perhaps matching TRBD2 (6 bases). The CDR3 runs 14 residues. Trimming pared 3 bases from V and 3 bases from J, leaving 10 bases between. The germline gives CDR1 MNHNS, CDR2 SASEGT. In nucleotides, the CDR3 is TGTGCCAGCAGTGACCTCCTAGCGACAGATACGCAGTATTTT. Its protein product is CASSDLLATDTQYF.

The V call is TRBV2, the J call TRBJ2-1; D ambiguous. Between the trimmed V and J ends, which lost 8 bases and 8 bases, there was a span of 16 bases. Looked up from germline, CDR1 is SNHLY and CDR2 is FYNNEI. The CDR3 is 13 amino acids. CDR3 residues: CASCAESGDEQFF. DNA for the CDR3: TGTGCCAGCTGCGCGGAATCCGGAGATGAGCAGTTCTTC.

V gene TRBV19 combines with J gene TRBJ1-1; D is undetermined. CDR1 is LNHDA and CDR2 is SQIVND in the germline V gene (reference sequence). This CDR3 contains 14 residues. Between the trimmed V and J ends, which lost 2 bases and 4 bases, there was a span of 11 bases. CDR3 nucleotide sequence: TGTGCCAGTAGTATATCCGTCGGGGTCACTGAAGCTTTCTTT. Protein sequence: CASSISVGVTEAFF.

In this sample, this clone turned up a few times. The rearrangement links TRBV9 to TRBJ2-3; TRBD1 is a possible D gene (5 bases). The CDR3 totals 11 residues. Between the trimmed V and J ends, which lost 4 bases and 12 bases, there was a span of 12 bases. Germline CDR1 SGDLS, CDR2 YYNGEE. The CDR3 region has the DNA TGTGCCAGCAGCTCCCCAGGGCCCCAGTATTTT. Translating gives CASSSPGPQYF.

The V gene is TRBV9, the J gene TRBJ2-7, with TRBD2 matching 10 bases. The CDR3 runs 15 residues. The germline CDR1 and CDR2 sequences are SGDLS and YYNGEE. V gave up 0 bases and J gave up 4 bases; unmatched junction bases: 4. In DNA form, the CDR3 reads TGTGCCAGCAGCGTAGGGACTAGCGGAATTTACGAGCAGTACTTC. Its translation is CASSVGTSGIYEQYF. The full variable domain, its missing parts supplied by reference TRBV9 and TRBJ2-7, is DSGVTQTPKHLITATGQRVTLRCSPRSGDLSVYWYQQSLDQGLQFLIQYYNGEERAKGNILERFSAQQFPDLHSELNLSSLELGDSALYFCASSVGTSGIYEQYFGPGTRLTVT.

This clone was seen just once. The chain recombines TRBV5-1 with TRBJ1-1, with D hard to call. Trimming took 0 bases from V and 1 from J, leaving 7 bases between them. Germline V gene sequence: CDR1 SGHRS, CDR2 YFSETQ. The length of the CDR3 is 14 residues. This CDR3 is CASSLVAENTEAFF. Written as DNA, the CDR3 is TGCGCCAGCAGCTTGGTGGCGGAGAACACTGAAGCTTTCTTT.

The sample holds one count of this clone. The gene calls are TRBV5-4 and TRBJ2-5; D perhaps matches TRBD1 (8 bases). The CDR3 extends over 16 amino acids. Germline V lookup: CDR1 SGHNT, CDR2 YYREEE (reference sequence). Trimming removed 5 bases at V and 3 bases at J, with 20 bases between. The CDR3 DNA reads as TGTGCCAGCAGGGGGGGGACAGGCGCCGCGAAAGAGACCCAGTACTTC. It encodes CASRGGTGAAKETQYF.

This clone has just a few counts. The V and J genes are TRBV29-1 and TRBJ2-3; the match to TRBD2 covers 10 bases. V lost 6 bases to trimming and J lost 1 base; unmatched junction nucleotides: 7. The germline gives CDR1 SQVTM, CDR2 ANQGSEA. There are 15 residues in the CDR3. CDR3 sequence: CSVLRGTSGTDTQYF. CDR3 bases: TGCAGCGTCCTAAGGGGGACTAGCGGCACAGATACGCAGTATTTT.

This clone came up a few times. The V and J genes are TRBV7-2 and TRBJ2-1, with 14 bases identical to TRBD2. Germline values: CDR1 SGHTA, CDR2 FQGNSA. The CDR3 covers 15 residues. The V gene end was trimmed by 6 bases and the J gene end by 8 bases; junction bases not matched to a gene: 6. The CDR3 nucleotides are TGTGCCAGCAGACCCGGGACTAGCGGGAGCCATGAGCAGTTCTTC. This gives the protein CASRPGTSGSHEQFF.

As DNA, the CDR3 is TGCAGCGTTGATGAGGGGACCCAGTACTTC. Amino acids: CSVDEGTQYF. The J gene is TRBJ2-5, the V gene TRBV29-1, with D maybe TRBD2 (5 bases). CDR3 length: 10 residues. Trimming left V 3 bases short and J 7 bases short, with 6 bases between. Germline values: CDR1 SQVTM, CDR2 ANQGSEA.

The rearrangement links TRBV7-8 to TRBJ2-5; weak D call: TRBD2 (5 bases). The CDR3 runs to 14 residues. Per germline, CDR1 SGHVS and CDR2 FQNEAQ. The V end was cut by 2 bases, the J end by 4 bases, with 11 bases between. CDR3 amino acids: CASSLLRTLETQYF. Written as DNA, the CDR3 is TGTGCCAGCAGCTTATTAAGGACTCTAGAGACCCAGTACTTC.

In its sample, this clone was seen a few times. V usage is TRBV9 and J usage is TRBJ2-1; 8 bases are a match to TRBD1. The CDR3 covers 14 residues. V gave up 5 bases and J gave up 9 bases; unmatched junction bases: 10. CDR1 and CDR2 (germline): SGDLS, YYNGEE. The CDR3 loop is CASSFDRGRGEQFF. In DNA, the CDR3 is TGTGCCAGCAGTTTCGACAGGGGTCGCGGTGAGCAGTTCTTC. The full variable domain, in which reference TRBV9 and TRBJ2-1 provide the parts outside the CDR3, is DSGVTQTPKHLITATGQRVTLRCSPRSGDLSVYWYQQSLDQGLQFLIQYYNGEERAKGNILERFSAQQFPDLHSELNLSSLELGDSALYFCASSFDRGRGEQFFGPGTRLTVL.